This T cell receptor (beta chain) comes out of a study of early T cells in non-severe SARS-CoV-2 infection listed by TCRdb under 2021. Describing the broader study: Bulk RNA from unsorted whole blood was used for TCR sequencing, so alpha and beta chains could not be paired. Study-wide findings and limitations: VDJdb matching was skewed toward anti-spike CD8 responses, so virus-specific expansions were likely underestimated and private and CD4 specificities were missed.

This clonotype was detected only a few times. There is no known antigen for this receptor. One base away there is no much larger clone; base qualities are not given. The germline V gene (reference sequence) specifies SGHKS as CDR1 and YYEKEE as CDR2. The CDR3 covers 14 residues, taking in both the cysteine and the phenylalanine. CDR3 DNA is the only sequence kept; it has 42 bases, read in frame from the first base. Trimming at the junction amounts to 0 bases on V and 2 bases on J, and the germline ends lie 7 bases apart. Library preparation employed 5' RACE. Sequencing took place on a NextSeq 500. In the TCR library protocol, unique molecular identifiers were attached to individual cDNA molecules to correct for PCR bias and sequencing error. Both TCR alpha and beta chains were sequenced, and tight co-correlation was observed between alpha and beta sequence abundances in each sample. The study's own analysis went as follows. Decombinator V4 was used to annotate the V gene, J gene and CDR3 of the TCR sequences. Expanded TCRs were defined as changing significantly between any two time points under a Poisson model with p below 0.0001. TCR abundances were normalised to the total number of TCRs sequenced in each sample and reported as counts per million. TRAV1-2 paired with TRAJ12, TRAJ20 or TRAJ33 defined MAIT TCRs, while TRAV10 paired with TRAJ18 defined iNKT TCRs. VDJdb, accessed 1 November 2021, was searched for CMV, EBV and SARS-CoV-2 annotated TCRs, excluding TCRs annotated for multiple antigens. The public sequencing data were trimmed at Q25 with fastp and processed into clonotypes with MiXCR by TCRdb, which kept only in-frame beta chains. Each record represents a unique CDR3 protein, reported with the most common genes and DNA among its rows. TCRdb, not the authors, supplied the V and J calls. Across this sample there are 43,000 or so distinct CDR3 sequences, with nearly 7.5% seen only once. The ten top clones hold around 8% of the sample.

The study was a case-control design nested within a healthcare worker cohort in London, UK, with weekly nasopharyngeal swab PCR tests and blood sampling. Between 23 and 31 March 2020, the week of the UK lockdown, healthcare workers were enrolled and then followed up weekly for as long as 16 weeks. This clonotype was obtained from an adult who was a healthcare worker with PCR-confirmed SARS-CoV-2 infection or an uninfected control (not recorded which). The sample taken for sequencing was whole blood. In this chain, TRBV5-5 is recombined with TRBJ2-3, with no reliable assignment of the D segment. The CDR3 sequence is CASSLAPNTDTQYF. The DNA sequence is as follows: TGTGCCAGCAGCTTGGCCCCCAACACAGATACGCAGTATTTT.